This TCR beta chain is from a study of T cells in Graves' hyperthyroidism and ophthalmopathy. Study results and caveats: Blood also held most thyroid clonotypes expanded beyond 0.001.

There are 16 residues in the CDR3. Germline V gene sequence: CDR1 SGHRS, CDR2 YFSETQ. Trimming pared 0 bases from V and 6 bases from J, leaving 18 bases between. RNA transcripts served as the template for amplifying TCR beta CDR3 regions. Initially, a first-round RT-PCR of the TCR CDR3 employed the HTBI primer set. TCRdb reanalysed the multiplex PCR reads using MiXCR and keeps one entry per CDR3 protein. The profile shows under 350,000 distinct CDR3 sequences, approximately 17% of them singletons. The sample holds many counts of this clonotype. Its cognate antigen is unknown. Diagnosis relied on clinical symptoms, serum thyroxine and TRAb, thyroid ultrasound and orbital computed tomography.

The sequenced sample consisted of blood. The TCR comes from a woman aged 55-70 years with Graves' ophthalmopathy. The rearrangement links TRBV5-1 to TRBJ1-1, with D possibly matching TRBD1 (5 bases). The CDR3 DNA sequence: TGCGCCAGCAGCTTGGCCCTGGGGGGAAGAGGGGCTGAAGCTTTCTTT. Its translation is CASSLALGGRGAEAFF.